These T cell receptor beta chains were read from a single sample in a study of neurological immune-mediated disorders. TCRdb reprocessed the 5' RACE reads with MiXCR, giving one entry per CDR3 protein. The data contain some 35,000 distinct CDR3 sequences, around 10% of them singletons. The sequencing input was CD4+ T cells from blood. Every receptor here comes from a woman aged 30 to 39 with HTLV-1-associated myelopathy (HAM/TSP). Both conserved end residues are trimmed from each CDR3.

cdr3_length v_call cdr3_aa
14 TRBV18 ASSPLAGSFTDTQY
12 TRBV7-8 ASSLAGSYTEAF
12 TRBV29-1 SVRMGQANYGYT
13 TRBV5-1 ASSRTGGFTGELF
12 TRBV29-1 SVGGQGGREKLF
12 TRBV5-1 ASSSGTSTDTQY
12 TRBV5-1 ASSLGRVRETQY
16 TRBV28 ASNDSGTSGEGSYEQY
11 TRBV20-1 SATDLDGNGYT
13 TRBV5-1 ASSDPGARGETQY
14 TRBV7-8 ASSLGRDSSYNEQF
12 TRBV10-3 AIRGTDSTDTQY
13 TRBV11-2 ASSLANLNTGELF
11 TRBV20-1 SATLVGESTQY
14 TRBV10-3 AISERGQGGNQPQH
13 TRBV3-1 ASSQGPQRNTEAF
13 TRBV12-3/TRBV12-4 ASSPLAGGNNEQF
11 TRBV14 ASSQSRQGAQY
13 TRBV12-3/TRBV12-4 ASKVNVGHSYEQY
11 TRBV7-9 ASSGQGSEKLF
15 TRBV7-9 ASSSRTGGLSTGELF
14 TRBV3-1 ASSPYHTGSGNTIY
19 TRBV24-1 ATSDGKGWWSRENSYNEQF
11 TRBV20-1 SAPGRDNEKLF
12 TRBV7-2 ASSLDIYNQPQH
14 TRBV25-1 ASSDPGTGGNYGYT
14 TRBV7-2 ASSRPPGQWNTEAF
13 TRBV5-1 ASSPNGGTNTEAF
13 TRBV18 ASSQNTPGNQPQH
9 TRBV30 AWAMTGREY
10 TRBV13 ASSLATGEQY
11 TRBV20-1 SAWDRGQREQY
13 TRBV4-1 ASSQQISLPYEQY
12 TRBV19 ASSRLPETDTQY
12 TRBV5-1 ASSFDGLSGEQY
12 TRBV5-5 ASSGRQNTGELF
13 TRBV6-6 ASRERGTNTGELF
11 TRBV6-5 ASSSLGGVGYT
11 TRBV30 AWRAAYTGELF
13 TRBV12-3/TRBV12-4 ASSLGIGRHQPQH
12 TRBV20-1 SASLPSGSYEQY
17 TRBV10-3 AISDQLAGAQSSTDTQY
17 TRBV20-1 SASLRRTSGGSTFYEQY
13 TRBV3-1 ASSQDPGFVSPLH
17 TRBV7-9 ASSSKLAGGPLNTGELF
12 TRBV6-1 ASIPTVQSYGYT
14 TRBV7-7 ASSSPGHRSNQPQH
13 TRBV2 ASSVTEDSNQPQH
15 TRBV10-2 ASSESGQGMNNSPLH
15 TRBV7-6 ASSLGGAIANTGELF
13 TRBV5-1 ASSLASGGADEQY
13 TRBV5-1 ASSLAGRGSYEQY
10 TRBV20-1 SAIKITDTQY
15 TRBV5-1 ASSLSQPRAVGSPLH